This is a list of T cell receptor beta chains from one sample in a study of Ad26.COV2.S vaccination and SARS-CoV-2 variants. Repertoires were generated with immunoSEQ multiplex PCR, while TCRdb's copy carries only in-frame clones and drops some. The data hold 380,000 or so clones, with 83% observed a single time. Sample: peripheral blood, taken in a trial of Ad26.COV2.S vaccine versus placebo. The origin of the receptors is a person between 18 and 59 years old who received the Ad26.COV2.S COVID-19 vaccine or a placebo. The CDR3 runs from the conserved cysteine through the conserved F or W. The D gene is left open where the match is weak. Not all rows give a size; the values are once, few, many and, for expanded clones, a class.

TRBJ2-7,-,TRBV6-5,-,14,CASSYRRSRHEQYF,TGTGCCAGCAGTTATAGACGAAGTCGGCACGAGCAGTACTTC
TRBJ2-3,-,TRBV7-9,TRBD2,18,CASSSTGTSKNPRSTQYF,TGTGCCAGCAGCTCAACCGGGACTAGCAAGAACCCTAGGAGTACGCAGTATTTT
TRBJ2-7,-,TRBV3-1/TRBV3-2,TRBD1,13,CASSQNRGNEQYF,TGTGCCAGCAGCCAAAACAGGGGCAACGAGCAGTACTTC
TRBJ2-7,few,TRBV5-1,TRBD2,16,CASGRGLAGYSYEQYF,TGCGCCAGCGGCCGTGGACTAGCGGGATACAGCTACGAGCAGTACTTC
TRBJ1-5,-,TRBV5-6,TRBD1,14,CASSLEGASQPQHF,TGTGCCAGCAGCCTGGAGGGGGCCAGTCAGCCCCAGCATTTT
TRBJ1-4,-,TRBV5-1,-,14,CASSQDVVNEKLFF,TGCGCCAGCAGCCAGGACGTCGTTAATGAAAAACTGTTTTTT
TRBJ2-7,once,TRBV29-1,TRBD1,14,CSVESTGNRYEQYF,TGCAGCGTTGAATCGACAGGGAATCGGTACGAGCAGTACTTC
TRBJ2-7,-,TRBV25-1,-,12,CASRGPAPSQYF,TGTGCCAGCAGGGGGCCAGCCCCGTCGCAGTACTTC
TRBJ1-2,-,TRBV10-3,TRBD1,15,CAISEPGQGTYGYTF,TGTGCCATCAGTGAGCCGGGACAGGGGACCTATGGCTACACCTTC
TRBJ2-3,-,TRBV9,TRBD2,14,CASSVAGTSDTQYF,TGTGCCAGCAGCGTAGCGGGGACTAGCGATACGCAGTATTTT
TRBJ1-4,-,TRBV27,TRBD1,14,CASSFRQGGEKLFF,TGTGCCAGCAGTTTTAGGCAGGGGGGTGAAAAACTGTTTTTT
TRBJ1-5,-,TRBV18,-,15,CASSPGREGDQPQHF,TGTGCCAGCTCACCAGGCAGGGAGGGCGATCAGCCCCAGCATTTT
TRBJ2-7,-,TRBV19,-,14,CASKRNHNSYEQYF,TGTGCCAGTAAGCGGAACCACAACTCCTACGAGCAGTACTTC
TRBJ2-1,-,TRBV7-2,TRBD1,14,CASSLVGQFSEQFF,TGTGCCAGCAGCTTAGTGGGACAGTTCAGTGAGCAGTTCTTC
TRBJ2-1,once,TRBV11-3,TRBD2,17,CASSSNPTSGIYNEQFF,TGTGCCAGCAGCTCCAACCCGACTAGCGGAATCTACAATGAGCAGTTCTTC
TRBJ1-2,-,TRBV4-1,-,15,CASSQVPRAGGGYTF,TGCGCCAGCAGCCAAGTTCCCAGGGCTGGCGGCGGCTACACCTTC
TRBJ2-5,-,TRBV29-1,TRBD1,13,CSVHRGQGETQYF,TGCAGCGTCCACAGGGGGCAGGGGGAGACCCAGTACTTC
TRBJ1-3,-,TRBV11-2,-,15,CASSPVVASGNTIYF,TGTGCCAGCAGCCCTGTGGTGGCTTCTGGAAACACCATATATTTT
TRBJ1-2,-,TRBV5-5,-,12,CASSFSPGYYTF,TGTGCCAGCAGCTTCTCACCCGGATACTACACCTTC
TRBJ2-7,-,TRBV29-1,-,12,CSVEDRGYEQYF,TGCAGCGTTGAAGATCGCGGCTACGAGCAGTACTTC
TRBJ1-1,-,TRBV2,-,11,CASSEGPEAFF,TGTGCCAGCAGTGAAGGACCTGAAGCTTTCTTT
TRBJ1-6,once,TRBV5-1,-,14,CASKLGLSSSPLHF,TGCGCCAGCAAACTGGGGCTGTCGAGTTCACCCCTCCACTTT
TRBJ2-2,-,TRBV5-4,-,13,CASSLGVAGELFF,TGTGCCAGCAGCTTGGGCGTTGCCGGGGAGCTGTTTTTT
TRBJ2-1,-,TRBV27,-,14,CASSFKWDSNEQFF,TGTGCCAGCAGTTTCAAGTGGGACTCCAATGAGCAGTTCTTC
TRBJ2-2,-,TRBV11-2,-,14,CASSYRAGGGELFF,TGTGCCAGCAGCTACAGAGCTGGGGGCGGGGAGCTGTTTTTT
TRBJ2-7,-,TRBV7-3,-,14,CASSLTPGAYEQYF,TGTGCCAGCAGCTTAACCCCAGGAGCCTACGAGCAGTACTTC
TRBJ2-3,few,TRBV2,TRBD2,14,CASTGRELTDTQYF,TGTGCCAGCACGGGGCGGGAGCTCACAGATACGCAGTATTTT
TRBJ1-6,-,TRBV20-1,-,14,CSASIRGDNSPLHF,TGCAGTGCTAGTATCCGGGGGGATAATTCACCCCTCCACTTT
TRBJ2-1,-,TRBV19,TRBD2,18,CASSSPRGLARGAYEQFF,TGTGCCAGTAGTTCCCCCCGAGGACTAGCGCGAGGGGCGTATGAGCAGTTCTTC
TRBJ1-3,-,TRBV18,-,17,CASSQRGGASSGNTIYF,TGTGCCAGCTCCCAGCGAGGAGGCGCCAGCTCTGGAAACACCATATATTTT
TRBJ2-1,-,TRBV2,TRBD2,14,CALQTSGVYNEQFF,TGTGCCTTACAGACTAGCGGAGTCTACAATGAGCAGTTCTTC
TRBJ2-2,-,TRBV4-2,TRBD2,18,CASSRQAGTRGGGGELFF,TGTGCCAGCAGCCGACAGGCCGGGACTAGGGGGGGAGGCGGGGAGCTGTTTTTT
TRBJ2-1,-,TRBV6-5,-,12,CASSPYGTGKFF,TGTGCCAGCAGTCCGTACGGGACGGGGAAGTTCTTC
TRBJ2-1,-,TRBV21-1,-,15,CASSKVTGGEHEQFF,TGTGCCAGCAGCAAAGTCACGGGAGGAGAGCATGAGCAGTTCTTC
TRBJ1-6,-,TRBV27,TRBD1,15,CASSGGTAYNSPLHF,TGTGCCAGCAGCGGAGGGACAGCTTATAATTCACCCCTCCACTTT
TRBJ1-5,few,TRBV19,-,15,CASSIDRGHNQPQHF,TGTGCCAGTAGTATAGATCGTGGTCACAATCAGCCCCAGCATTTT
TRBJ1-6,-,TRBV3-1/TRBV3-2,-,16,CASSDSPSSYNSPLHF,TGTGCCAGCAGCGACTCCCCCAGCTCCTATAATTCACCCCTCCACTTT
TRBJ1-1,-,TRBV5-1,-,14,CASSQDGGHTEAFF,TGCGCCAGCAGCCAGGACGGAGGTCACACTGAAGCTTTCTTT
TRBJ2-3,-,TRBV4-1,TRBD1,15,CASSLWGQGTDTQYF,TGCGCCAGCAGCCTCTGGGGACAGGGAACAGATACGCAGTATTTT
TRBJ1-2,-,TRBV24-1,-,12,CATSGVPGGYTF,TGTGCCACCAGTGGTGTCCCGGGGGGCTACACCTTC
TRBJ1-5,-,TRBV24-1,-,12,CATSDFNQPQHF,TGTGCCACCAGTGATTTCAATCAGCCCCAGCATTTT
TRBJ2-6,-,TRBV4-2,TRBD2,18,CASSQVGLGRDGANVLTF,TGTGCCAGCAGCCAAGTGGGTCTGGGGAGGGATGGGGCCAACGTCCTGACTTTC
TRBJ2-3,-,TRBV5-1,-,16,CASSQTTGTYKDTQYF,TGCGCCAGCAGCCAGACCACCGGGACTTATAAAGATACGCAGTATTTT
TRBJ2-3,-,TRBV19,-,13,CASSYGPADTQYF,TGTGCCAGTAGTTACGGCCCGGCCGATACGCAGTATTTT
TRBJ2-7,few,TRBV25-1,-,14,CASSEWHSSYEQYF,TGTGCCAGCAGTGAATGGCACAGCTCCTACGAGCAGTACTTC
TRBJ1-2,-,TRBV7-2,-,13,CASSERGLDGYTF,TGTGCCAGCAGCGAAAGAGGGCTTGATGGCTACACCTTC
TRBJ1-3,-,TRBV9,-,18,CASSVESTFSFAGNTIYF,TGTGCCAGCAGCGTAGAGTCGACTTTCTCCTTTGCTGGAAACACCATATATTTT
TRBJ1-2,-,TRBV7-2,-,14,CASSLDATNYGYTF,TGTGCCAGCAGCTTAGATGCAACTAACTATGGCTACACCTTC
TRBJ1-3,-,TRBV6-1,-,14,CASRSGGDGNTIYF,TGTGCCAGCCGTTCCGGGGGCGATGGAAACACCATATATTTT
TRBJ2-5,-,TRBV7-9,-,16,CASSSLSEKFGETQYF,TGTGCCAGCAGCTCCCTGTCGGAGAAATTTGGGGAGACCCAGTACTTC
TRBJ1-6,-,TRBV11-2,TRBD1,15,CASSLIGQGHSPLHF,TGTGCCAGCAGTTTGATCGGACAGGGCCACTCACCCCTCCACTTT